This T cell receptor (beta chain) came from a study of control samples from healthy donors and cancer patients. The ends lost 6 bases at V and 4 bases at J; junction bases unmatched: 4. The CDR3 has 13 amino acids. Germline-derived CDR1 and CDR2 are KGHDR and SFDVKD. Sequencing was performed with immunoSEQ multiplex PCR; in TCRdb, only in-frame clones are kept and a portion is missing. Among 150,000 to 200,000 clones listed, around 90% were seen once. The V and J genes are TRBV24-1 and TRBJ1-2, with 7 positions matching TRBD1. This receptor was obtained from a woman between 45 and 65 years old in good health. Input material: blood. The CDR3 nucleotides read TGTGCCACCAGTCCGACAGGGTTCTATGGCTACACCTTC. This translates into CATSPTGFYGYTF.